This T cell receptor beta chain came from a study of regulatory T cells in long-lasting Graves disease. The germline gives CDR1 SNHLY, CDR2 FYNNEI. V was clipped by 4 bases and J by 2 bases, with 9 bases between them. The CDR3 length is 13 residues. Time point specified: newly diagnosed GD, antithyroid drugs for less than 3 months. Isolated PBMC RNA provided the starting material for the TCR library. Study results and caveats: Persistent Graves' disease cases displayed lower TCR diversity than newly diagnosed ones.

This clonotype was counted many times. The antigen remains undetermined. Sequencing libraries for TCR beta were prepared with iRepertoire HTBI primers and Arm-PCR of CDR3 regions. MiXCR, run by TCRdb on the multiplex PCR reads, gives a single entry per CDR3 protein. The sample includes roughly 500,000 distinct CDR3 sequences, roughly 14% of them seen just once. This sample was also put to use in a study of T cells in Graves' hyperthyroidism and ophthalmopathy. That study reports: Stable Graves' hyperthyroidism meant no ophthalmopathy progression within 18 months.

Source: peripheral blood mononuclear cells (PBMCs), taken at new diagnosis, from a patient treated with antithyroid drugs. The chain has TRBV2 and TRBJ2-7; D uncertain. This sequence was found in a man aged 25-40 years with Graves disease. The DNA of the CDR3 is TGTGCCAGCAGTGTGTCGTTCCCCTACGAGCAGTACTTC. Residues: CASSVSFPYEQYF.